This TCR beta chain derives from a study of T cell responses to AZD1222 COVID-19 vaccine. The CDR3 covers 15 residues. V lost 6 bases and J 0 bases, leaving 14 bases between the germline ends. Germline V CDR1 and CDR2: MRHNA, SNTAGT. Comments on this clone: The antigen is undetermined.

TCRdb's copy holds only in-frame clones and misses some; the assay was immunoSEQ multiplex PCR. The table includes over 150,000 clones, about 92% detected once. Regarding the study as a whole: Seropositive status at baseline applied to only a handful of AZD1222 recipients.

The chain is built from TRBV6-4 and TRBJ1-2, with D unclear. This receptor was identified in an adult in good health. Material: peripheral blood, obtained on day 0 of MenACWY control vaccination. The CDR3 loop reads CASRMEGSSNYGYTF. Written as DNA, the CDR3 is TGTGCCAGCAGGATGGAAGGGTCCTCTAACTATGGCTACACCTTC.